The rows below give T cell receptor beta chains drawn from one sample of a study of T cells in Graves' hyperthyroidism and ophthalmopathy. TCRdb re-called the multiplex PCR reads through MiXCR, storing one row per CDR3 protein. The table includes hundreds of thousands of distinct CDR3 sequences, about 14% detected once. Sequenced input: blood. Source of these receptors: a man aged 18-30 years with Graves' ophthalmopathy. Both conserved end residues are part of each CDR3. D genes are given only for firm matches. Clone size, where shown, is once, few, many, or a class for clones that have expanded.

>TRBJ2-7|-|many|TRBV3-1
TGTGCCAGCAGCCAAGCGTCGGGCGGCGAGCAGTACTTC
CASSQASGGEQYF
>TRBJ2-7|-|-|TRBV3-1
TGTGCCAGCAAGGGGCTTAGCTCCTACGAGCAGTACTTC
CASKGLSSYEQYF
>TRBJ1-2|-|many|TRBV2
TGTGCCAGCAGAGCAGACGGGAGCTATGGCTACACCTTC
CASRADGSYGYTF
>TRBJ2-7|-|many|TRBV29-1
TGCAGCGTTGAAGATTGGGGATGGGAGCAGTACTTC
CSVEDWGWEQYF
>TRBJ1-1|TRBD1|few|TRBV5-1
TGCGCCAGCAGCTTGGGGACAGGGTCTGAAGCTTTCTTT
CASSLGTGSEAFF
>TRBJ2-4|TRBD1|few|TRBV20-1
TGCAGCGCCATCAGGACAGGGCAAAACGTTCAGTACTTC
CSAIRTGQNVQYF
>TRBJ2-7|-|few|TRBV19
TGTGCCAGTAGTTTCGGACTAGGGGGCTACGAGCAGTACTTC
CASSFGLGGYEQYF
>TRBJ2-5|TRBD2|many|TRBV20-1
TGCAGTGCTAGGGCCCTCGGAGCGGGGCTACAAGAGACCCAGTACTTC
CSARALGAGLQETQYF
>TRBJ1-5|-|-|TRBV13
TGTGCCAGCAGCCACCGACGGTATAGCAATCAGCCCCAGCATTTT
CASSHRRYSNQPQHF
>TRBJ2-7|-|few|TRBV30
TGTGCCTGGAGTTCCCGGGGCAGTTGGGGCTACGAGCAGTACTTC
CAWSSRGSWGYEQYF
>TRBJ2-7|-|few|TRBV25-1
TGTGCCAGCAGTGATGGACGGACTTACAACTACGAGCAGTACTTC
CASSDGRTYNYEQYF
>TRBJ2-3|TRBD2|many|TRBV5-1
TGCGCCAGCAGCTGGTCTTGGCGGGGGGCCGGGGATACGCAGTATTTT
CASSWSWRGAGDTQYF
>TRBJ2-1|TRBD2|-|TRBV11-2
TGTGCCAGCAGCTTACGACTAGCGAGGTACAATGAGCAGTTCTTC
CASSLRLARYNEQFF
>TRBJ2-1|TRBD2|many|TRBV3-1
TGTGCCAGCAGGGAGGGACTAGCGAGCTACAATGAGCAGTTCTTC
CASREGLASYNEQFF
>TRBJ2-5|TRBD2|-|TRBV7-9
TGTGCCAGCAGCCAAGACCTGCGGGGGGAAGAGACCCAGTACTTC
CASSQDLRGEETQYF
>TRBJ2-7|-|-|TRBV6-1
TGTGCCAGCAGCCGAGCTGACAGGGAGGGATCCTACGAGCAGTACTTC
CASSRADREGSYEQYF
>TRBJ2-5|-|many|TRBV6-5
TGTGCCAGCAGTTACTCGAGGGGGGCGCGGGAGACCCAGTACTTC
CASSYSRGARETQYF
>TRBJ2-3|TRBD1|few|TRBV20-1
TGCAGTGCTAAAGCCCGGACAGGCTACACAGATACGCAGTATTTT
CSAKARTGYTDTQYF
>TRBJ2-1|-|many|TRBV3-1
TGTGCCAGCAGCGCAGCGGGTCCCCTTCTCCATGAGCAGTTCTTC
CASSAAGPLLHEQFF
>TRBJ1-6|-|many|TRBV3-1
TGTGCCAGCAGCCAATATTGGGATTCACCCCTCCACTTT
CASSQYWDSPLHF
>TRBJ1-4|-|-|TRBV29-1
TGCAGCGTTGAAGAGAGGGGGGGTGCGACGGCCAATGAAAAACTGTTTTTT
CSVEERGGATANEKLFF
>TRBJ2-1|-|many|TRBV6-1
TGTGCCAGCAGTCCCGGGCTGCGGGTGAGCTCCTACAATGAGCAGTTCTTC
CASSPGLRVSSYNEQFF
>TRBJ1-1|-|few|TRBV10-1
TGCGCCAGCAGTGACCTTGCTTGGGGGACTGAAGCTTTCTTT
CASSDLAWGTEAFF
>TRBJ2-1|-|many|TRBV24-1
TGTGCCACCAGTGATCCTAAGAGGGTCACCTACAATGAGCAGTTCTTC
CATSDPKRVTYNEQFF
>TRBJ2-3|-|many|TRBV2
TGTGCCAGCAGTGAATTGGGAGCTGCAGATACGCAGTATTTT
CASSELGAADTQYF
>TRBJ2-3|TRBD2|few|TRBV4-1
TGCGCCAGCAGGCAAGTTGGGGGAGGGCCGACAGATACGCAGTATTTT
CASRQVGGGPTDTQYF
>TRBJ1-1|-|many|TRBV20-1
TGCAGTGCTAGGGAGCCGGGGGTGTGGGTCACTGAAGCTTTCTTT
CSAREPGVWVTEAFF
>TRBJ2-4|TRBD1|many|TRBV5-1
TGCGCCAGCAGCCCCGACAGGGGAGCGCTTCGAAACATTCAGTACTTC
CASSPDRGALRNIQYF
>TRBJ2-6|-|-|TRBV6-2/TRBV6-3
TGTGCCAGCAGCCCCGGGGTGAGGCTGTTAGGGGCCAACGTCCTGACTTTC
CASSPGVRLLGANVLTF
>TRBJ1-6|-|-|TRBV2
TGTGCCAGCAAGGGCTCCGGGGCAGGGTACACGACTAGATCACCCCTCCACTTT
CASKGSGAGYTTRSPLHF
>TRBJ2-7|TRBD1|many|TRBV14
TGTGCCAGCAGCCAAGGGGCAGGGGGATCCTACGAGCAGTACTTC
CASSQGAGGSYEQYF